The present T cell receptor beta chain was sequenced within a study of tumor-infiltrating lymphocytes in primary liver carcinoma. From 400 to 500 ng total RNA, TCR beta cDNA was generated with a primer in the constant region. TCR beta libraries came from three nested multiplex PCR rounds using slightly modified ARM-PCR. Two initial PCR rounds of around 10 cycles each paired TRBV1-TRBV30 forward primers with a C-beta reverse primer. TCRdb reprocessed the multiplex PCR reads via MiXCR and lists one record per CDR3 protein. The sample contains roughly 120,000 distinct CDR3 sequences, 64% of which appear only once. The CDR3 is 15 amino acids. Germline loops: CDR1 SGHNT, CDR2 YENEEA. Scientists recovered RNA and DNA together from approximately 20-30 mg of unsorted bulk tissue. Each individual tumor supplied samples from five separate regions. On this clonotype itself: The junction departs from germline at one end; a sequencing error may be responsible.

The gene calls are TRBV11-3 and TRBJ1-2; D not certain. The origin of this receptor is a woman in her sixties with primary liver carcinoma and hepatitis B virus infection. Sequenced sample: liver tumor tissue from sampling region 3. Regarding subset: tumor region T3, left-lateral pole. The CDR3 DNA follows: TGTGCTAGCAGCCTCGAGCCGGCCAATCCCCATGGCTACACCTTC. It codes for CASSLEPANPHGYTF.